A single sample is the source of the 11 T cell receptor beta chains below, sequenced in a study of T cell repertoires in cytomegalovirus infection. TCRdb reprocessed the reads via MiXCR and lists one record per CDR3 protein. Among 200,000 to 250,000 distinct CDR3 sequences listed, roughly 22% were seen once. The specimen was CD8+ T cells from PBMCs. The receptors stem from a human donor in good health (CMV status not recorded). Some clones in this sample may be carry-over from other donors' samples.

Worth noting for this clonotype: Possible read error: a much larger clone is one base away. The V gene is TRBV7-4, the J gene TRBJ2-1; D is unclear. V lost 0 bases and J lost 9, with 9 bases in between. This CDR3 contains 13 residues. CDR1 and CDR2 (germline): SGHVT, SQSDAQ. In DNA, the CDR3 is TGTGCCAGCAGCTTAGCAAGTCAGGCTGAGCAGTTCTTC. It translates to CASSLASQAEQFF.

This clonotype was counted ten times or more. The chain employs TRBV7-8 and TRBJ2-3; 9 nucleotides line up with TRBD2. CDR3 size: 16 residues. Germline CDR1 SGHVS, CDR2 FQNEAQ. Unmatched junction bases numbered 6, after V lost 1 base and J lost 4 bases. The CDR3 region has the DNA TGTGCCAGCAGCTTAGGGTTTGGCGGGGGGGCAGATACGCAGTATTTT. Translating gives CASSLGFGGGADTQYF. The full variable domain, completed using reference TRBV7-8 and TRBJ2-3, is GAGVSQSPRYKVAKRGQDVALRCDPISGHVSLFWYQQALGQGPEFLTYFQNEAQLDKSGLPSDRFFAERPEGSVSTLKIQRTQQEDSAVYLCASSLGFGGGADTQYFGPGTRLTVL.

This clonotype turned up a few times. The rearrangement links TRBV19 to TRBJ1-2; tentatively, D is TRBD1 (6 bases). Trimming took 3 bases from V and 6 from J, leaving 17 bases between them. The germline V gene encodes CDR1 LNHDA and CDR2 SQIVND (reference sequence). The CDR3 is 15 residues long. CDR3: CASSIPKTGLDGYTF. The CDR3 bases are TGTGCCAGTAGTATCCCTAAGACAGGACTCGATGGCTACACCTTC.

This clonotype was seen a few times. CDR3 protein: CSVVGVSVEAFF. In DNA, the CDR3 is TGCAGCGTTGTCGGGGTATCTGTTGAAGCTTTCTTT. The chain uses TRBV29-1 and TRBJ1-1, with unresolved D. Trimming took off 4 bases at V and 7 bases at J, with 13 bases between the two ends. The V gene's germline CDR1 is SQVTM and CDR2 ANQGSEA. The CDR3 length is 12 residues.

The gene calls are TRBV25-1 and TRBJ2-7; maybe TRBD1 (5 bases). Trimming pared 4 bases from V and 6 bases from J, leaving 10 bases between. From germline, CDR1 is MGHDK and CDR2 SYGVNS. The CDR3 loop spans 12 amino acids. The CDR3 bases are TGTGCCAGCAGTGGACAGAGCCCCGAGCAGTACTTC. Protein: CASSGQSPEQYF.

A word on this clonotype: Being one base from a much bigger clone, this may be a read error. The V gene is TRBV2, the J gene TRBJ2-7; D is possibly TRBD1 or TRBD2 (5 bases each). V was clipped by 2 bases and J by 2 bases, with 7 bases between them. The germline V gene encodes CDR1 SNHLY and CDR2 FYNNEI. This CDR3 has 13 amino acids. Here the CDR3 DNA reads TGTGCCAGCAGTGAAATGGGGGCCTACGAGCAGTACTTC. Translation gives CASSEMGAYEQYF.

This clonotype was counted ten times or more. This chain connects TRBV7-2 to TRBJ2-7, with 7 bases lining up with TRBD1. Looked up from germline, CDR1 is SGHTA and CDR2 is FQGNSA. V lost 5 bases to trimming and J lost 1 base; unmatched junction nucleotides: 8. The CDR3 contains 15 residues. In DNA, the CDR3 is TGTGCCAGCAGCGCATGGGACAGTACTTCCTACGAGCAGTACTTC. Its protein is CASSAWDSTSYEQYF.

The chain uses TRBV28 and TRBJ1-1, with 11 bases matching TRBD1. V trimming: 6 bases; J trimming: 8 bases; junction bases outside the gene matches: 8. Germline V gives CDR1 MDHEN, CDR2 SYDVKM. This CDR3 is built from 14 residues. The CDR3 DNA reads TGTGCCAGCAGACCCCGGACAGGGGGCTGGGAAGCTTTCTTT. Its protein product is CASRPRTGGWEAFF.

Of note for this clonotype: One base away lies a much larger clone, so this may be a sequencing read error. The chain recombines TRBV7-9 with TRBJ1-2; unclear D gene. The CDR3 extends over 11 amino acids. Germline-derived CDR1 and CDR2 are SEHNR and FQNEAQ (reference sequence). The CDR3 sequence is CARSLSDGYTF. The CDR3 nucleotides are TGTGCCCGCAGTCTATCAGATGGCTACACCTTC.

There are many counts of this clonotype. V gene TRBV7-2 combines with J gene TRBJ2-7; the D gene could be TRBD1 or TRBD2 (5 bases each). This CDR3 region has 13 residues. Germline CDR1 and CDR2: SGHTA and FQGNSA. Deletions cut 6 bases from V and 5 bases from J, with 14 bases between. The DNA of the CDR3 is TGTGCCAGCAGTTTCTGGGGGATCGACGAGCAGTACTTC. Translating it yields CASSFWGIDEQYF.

This CDR3 is CSARDRFYMNTEAFF. CDR3 sequence (DNA): TGCAGTGCTAGAGATAGGTTCTACATGAACACTGAAGCTTTCTTT. The V call is TRBV20-1, the J call TRBJ1-1; D gene unclear. V lost 0 bases and J lost 0, with 11 bases in between. Germline V gives CDR1 DFQATT, CDR2 SNEGSKA (reference sequence). This CDR3 region has 15 residues.